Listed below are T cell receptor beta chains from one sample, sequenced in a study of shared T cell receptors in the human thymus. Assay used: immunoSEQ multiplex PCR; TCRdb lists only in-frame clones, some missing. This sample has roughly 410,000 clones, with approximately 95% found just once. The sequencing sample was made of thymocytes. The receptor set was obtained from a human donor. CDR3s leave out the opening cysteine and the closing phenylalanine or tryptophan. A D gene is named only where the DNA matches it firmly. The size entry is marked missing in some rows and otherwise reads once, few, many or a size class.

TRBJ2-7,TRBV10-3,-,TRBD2,AITQTSGSPSYEQY
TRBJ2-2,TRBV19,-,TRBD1,ASSMTGQVAGELF
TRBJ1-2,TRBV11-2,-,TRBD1,ASSDPEITGDTNYGYT
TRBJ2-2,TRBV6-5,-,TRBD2,ASSYSLAVNTGELF
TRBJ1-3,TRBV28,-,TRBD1,ASSNHRGSSGNTIY
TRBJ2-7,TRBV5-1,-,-,ASSLNLSSLYEQY
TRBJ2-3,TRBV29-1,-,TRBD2,SADLWIPQRERGADTQY
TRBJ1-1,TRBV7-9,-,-,ASRGGDGELNTEAF
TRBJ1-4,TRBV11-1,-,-,ASSFRQGREKLF
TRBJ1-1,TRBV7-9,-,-,ASAPGPEAF
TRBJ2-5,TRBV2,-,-,ASSEEKTQGGETQY
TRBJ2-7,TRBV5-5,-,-,ASSLGGYEQY
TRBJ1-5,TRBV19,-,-,ASRRINGGNQPQH
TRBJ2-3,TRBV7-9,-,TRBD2,ASSFSGSPTDTQY
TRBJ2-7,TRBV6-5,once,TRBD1,ARRDRVSYEQY